A single sample is the source of the 14 T cell receptor beta chains below, sequenced in a study of response to subunit inactivated influenza vaccine listed by TCRdb under 2018. Libraries were constructed by RT-PCR. Sequencing took place on an Illumina HiSeq 2500. In TCRdb, the public reads were trimmed at Q25 with fastp and aligned with MiXCR, with productive beta chains retained. For every CDR3 protein sequence, its rows merge into one entry that carries the most common genes and DNA. The sample table records roughly 500,000 distinct CDR3 sequences; approximately 22% of these occur just once. The biggest ten clones account for 2.5% to 3% of the sample. These data also featured in a second study, about T cells expressing NK-cell markers. Looking at the second paper: The TCR beta cDNA libraries were made using 5'RACE template switching, a step that added both a universal primer site and unique molecular identifiers.

Sequencing was performed on CD4+ T cells sorted from PBMCs, taken roughly 12 days after vaccination. The receptor set was obtained from a man aged 50-59 years who received an inactivated influenza vaccine. Donor details come from another sample of the same person, matched by shared clones.

This clonotype was seen a handful of times. The rearrangement uses TRBV7-9 and TRBJ1-6; 7 positions agree with TRBD1. The germline CDR1 and CDR2 sequences are SEHNR and FQNEAQ (reference sequence). The CDR3 totals 13 residues. The V gene end was trimmed by 5 bases and the J gene end by 10 bases; junction bases not matched to a gene: 5. The DNA of the CDR3 is TGTGCCAGCAGCGGCGGGACAGCCTCACCCCTCCACTTT. Residues: CASSGGTASPLHF.

This clonotype was seen only a few times. V and J are TRBV5-6 and TRBJ2-1, with 7 positions matching TRBD2. This CDR3 comprises 13 residues. The V segment lost 1 base and the J segment 10 bases; nucleotides outside the gene matches: 5. CDR1 is SGHDT, CDR2 YYEEEE, per germline. The CDR3 sequence is CASSLWGLLEQFF. The CDR3 DNA sequence: TGTGCCAGCAGCTTGTGGGGACTATTGGAGCAGTTCTTC.

This clonotype was seen a few times. The chain joins TRBV28 to TRBJ1-6, with unresolved D. V lost 5 bases and J 10 bases, leaving 9 bases between the germline ends. The CDR3 spans 12 residues. Germline V gives CDR1 MDHEN, CDR2 SYDVKM. The CDR3 nucleotides are TGTGCCAGCAGTCTAGTTTCCTCACCCCTCCACTTT. Its protein product is CASSLVSSPLHF.

This clonotype was seen a few times. The CDR3 loop is CASSFGTSEETQYF. CDR3 bases: TGTGCCAGCAGCTTCGGGACGAGTGAAGAGACCCAGTACTTC. This chain joins TRBV5-6 and TRBJ2-5, with D perhaps being TRBD1 or TRBD2 (5 bases each). The CDR3 has 14 amino acids. In germline, CDR1 is SGHDT, CDR2 YYEEEE. The V gene lost 2 bases and the J gene lost 3 bases, with 11 bases spanning the gap.

The chain recombines TRBV6-2 or TRBV6-3 with TRBJ2-1, with D possibly TRBD1 on 7 matching bases. The CDR3 is 14 amino acids. Trimming removed 7 bases at V and 4 bases at J, with 14 bases between. CDR1 MNHEY and CDR2 SVGEGT come from the germline V gene. In DNA, the CDR3 is TGTGCCAGCAAGGGGGCAGGGACTTACAATGAGCAGTTCTTC. Translating gives CASKGAGTYNEQFF.

This clonotype appeared once. The genes are TRBV12-3 or TRBV12-4 and TRBJ1-2; no reliable D call. Trimming removed 3 bases at V and 4 bases at J, with 3 bases between. This CDR3 region has 11 residues. Here the CDR3 DNA reads TGTGCCAGCAGTTTCGTCTATGGCTACACCTTC. It is translated as CASSFVYGYTF.

The genes are TRBV20-1 and TRBJ1-1; no definite D call. The CDR3 is 13 residues long. Trimming cost V 4 bases and J 0 bases, with 9 bases left between them. CDR1 and CDR2 (germline): DFQATT, SNEGSKA (reference sequence). The CDR3 DNA reads TGCAGTGCTATGTGGGTTATGAACACTGAAGCTTTCTTT. Encoded protein: CSAMWVMNTEAFF.

The rearrangement uses TRBV2 and TRBJ1-6, with TRBD1 matching over 9 bases. The V and J ends lost 6 bases and 10 bases, in that order; junction bases with no gene match: 7. The CDR3 sequence is 14 residues long. Germline CDR1 and CDR2: SNHLY and FYNNEI. The CDR3 is CASSVQGAKSPLHF. Here the CDR3 DNA reads TGTGCCAGCAGCGTACAGGGGGCGAAGTCACCCCTCCACTTT.

This clonotype has just a few counts. The chain couples TRBV25-1 to TRBJ2-4; possible D gene TRBD1, 6 bases. In germline, CDR1 is MGHDK, CDR2 SYGVNS. The V end lost 2 bases, the J end lost 2 bases, and 16 bases lay between the germline ends. The CDR3 consists of 17 residues. The CDR3 nucleotides are TGTGCCAGCAGTGAACCTTTCGCTGGGGGCACCAAAAACATTCAGTACTTC. The encoded protein is CASSEPFAGGTKNIQYF.

The chain links TRBV28 to TRBJ1-1; D not certain. V lost 4 bases, J lost 1 base, and 13 bases lay in between. This CDR3 spans 15 amino acids. Germline values: CDR1 MDHEN, CDR2 SYDVKM. CDR3 sequence (DNA): TGTGCCAGCAGTTCCCAAATTGAGGCGAACACTGAAGCTTTCTTT. It translates to CASSSQIEANTEAFF.

This clonotype was detected a few times. The chain uses TRBV29-1 and TRBJ2-5; tentatively, D is TRBD1 (8 bases). The CDR3 has 13 amino acids. Germline lookup yields CDR1 SQVTM and CDR2 ANQGSEA. V lost 7 bases, J lost 3 bases, and 15 bases lay in between. CDR3 bases: TGCAGCGGAGGACAGGGAGGGGAAGAGACCCAGTACTTC. Protein sequence: CSGGQGGEETQYF.

At least ten counts were recorded for this clonotype. The chain links TRBV20-1 to TRBJ2-5; TRBD2 aligns across 12 bases. The CDR3 is 13 residues long. The germline V gene encodes CDR1 DFQATT and CDR2 SNEGSKA (reference sequence). V was clipped by 7 bases and J by 2 bases; unmatched bases: 2. The CDR3 nucleotides read TGCAGTGGGACTAGCGGGGTACAAGAGACCCAGTACTTC. This codes for CSGTSGVQETQYF.

The chain recombines TRBV18 with TRBJ2-1, with D perhaps TRBD1 or TRBD2 (5 bases each). Germline V gene lookup returns CDR1 KGHSH and CDR2 LQKENI. The CDR3 is 15 amino acids. The germline V and J ends were trimmed by 2 bases and 6 bases, with 14 bases remaining between them. CDR3 loop: CASSPFRDLPNEQFF. The CDR3 DNA sequence: TGTGCCAGCTCACCATTCCGGGACCTCCCCAATGAGCAGTTCTTC.

The sample holds a few counts of this clonotype. The chain employs TRBV18 and TRBJ2-2; possibly TRBD2 for D (6 bases). The CDR3 loop spans 14 amino acids. The V gene's germline CDR1 is KGHSH and CDR2 LQKENI. The V and J ends lost 4 bases and 2 bases respectively, with 8 bases between them. CDR3 coding DNA: TGTGCCAGCTCACTTACTAGCAACACCGGGGAGCTGTTTTTT. Protein sequence: CASSLTSNTGELFF.